This paragraph covers one T cell receptor beta chain sequence. The data were obtained in a study of human T cells and chemical hapten exposure. Study in general: For sensitization, 2% DPC was applied to a roughly 2 cm by roughly 2 cm patch of upper inner arm skin.

Described time point: pre-sensitization, week 0. Treatment noted: therapeutic diphenylcyclopropenone sensitization with weekly scalp DPC. Extraction of total RNA was performed on unfractionated whole blood. TCRdb re-derived calls from the RACE reads in MiXCR, one entry per CDR3 protein. The sample has fewer than 300,000 distinct CDR3 sequences, almost 8% seen once. The CDR3 spans 12 residues. In germline, CDR1 is MNHEY, CDR2 SVGAGI. The ends were cut back, 10 bases at V and 1 base at J, with 8 bases in the middle. The chain combines TRBV6-5 with TRBJ1-3; unclear D gene. This TCR derives from a man younger than 35 with alopecia areata. Some clones in this sample may be carry-over from other donors' samples. The sequencing used whole blood, collected in connection with sensitization to the hapten diphenylcyclopropenone (DPC). The DNA of the CDR3 is TGTGCCACCGTCGGGTCTGGAAACACCATATATTTT. Its protein product is CATVGSGNTIYF.